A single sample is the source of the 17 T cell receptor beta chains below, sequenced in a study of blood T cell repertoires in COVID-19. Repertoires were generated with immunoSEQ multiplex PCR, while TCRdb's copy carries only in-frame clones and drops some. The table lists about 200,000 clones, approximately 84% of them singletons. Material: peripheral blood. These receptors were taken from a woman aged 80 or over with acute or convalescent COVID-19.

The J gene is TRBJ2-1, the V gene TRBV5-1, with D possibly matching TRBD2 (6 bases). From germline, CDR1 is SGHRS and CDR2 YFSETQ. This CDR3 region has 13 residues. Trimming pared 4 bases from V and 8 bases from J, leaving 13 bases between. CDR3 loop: CASSLPSADEQFF. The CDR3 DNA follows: TGCGCCAGCAGCCTACCTAGCGCGGATGAGCAGTTCTTC. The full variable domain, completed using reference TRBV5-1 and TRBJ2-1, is KAGVTQTPRYLIKTRGQQVTLSCSPISGHRSVSWYQQTPGQGLQFLFEYFSETQRNKGNFPGRFSGRQFSNSRSEMNVSTLELGDSALYLCASSLPSADEQFFGPGTRLTVL.

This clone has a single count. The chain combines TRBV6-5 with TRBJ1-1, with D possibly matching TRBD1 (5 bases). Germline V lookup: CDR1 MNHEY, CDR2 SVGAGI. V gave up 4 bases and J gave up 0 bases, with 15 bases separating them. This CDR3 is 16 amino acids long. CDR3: CASSFLQGTVNTEAFF. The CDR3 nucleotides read TGTGCCAGCAGTTTCCTCCAGGGAACAGTGAACACTGAAGCTTTCTTT.

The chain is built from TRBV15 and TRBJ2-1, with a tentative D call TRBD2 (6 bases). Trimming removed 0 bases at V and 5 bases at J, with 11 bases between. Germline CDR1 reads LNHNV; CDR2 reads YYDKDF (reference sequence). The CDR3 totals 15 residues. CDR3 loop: CATSRDKLADNEQFF. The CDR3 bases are TGTGCCACCAGCAGAGATAAACTAGCAGACAATGAGCAGTTCTTC. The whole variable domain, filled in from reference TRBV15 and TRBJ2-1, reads DAMVIQNPRYQVTQFGKPVTLSCSQTLNHNVMYWYQQKSSQAPKLLFHYYDKDFNNEADTPDNFQSRRPNTSFCFLDIRSPGLGDTAMYLCATSRDKLADNEQFFGPGTRLTVL.

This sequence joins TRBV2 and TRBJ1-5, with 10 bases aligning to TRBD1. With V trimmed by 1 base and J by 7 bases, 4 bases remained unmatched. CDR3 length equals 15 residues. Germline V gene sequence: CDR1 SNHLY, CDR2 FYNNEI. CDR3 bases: TGTGCCAGCAGTGAAGGACAGGGGGCAAGGCAGCCCCAGCATTTT. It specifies CASSEGQGARQPQHF.

This chain's CDR3 is CAISGQPSSRSGANVLTF. For the CDR3, the DNA is TGTGCCATCAGCGGACAGCCCAGTTCCAGGTCTGGGGCCAACGTCCTGACTTTC. This rearrangement joins TRBV10-3 to TRBJ2-6, with D tentatively TRBD1 (6 bases). CDR3 length: 18 amino acids. CDR1 and CDR2 (germline): ENHRY, SYGVKD. Deletions cut 6 bases from V and 1 base from J, with 19 bases between.

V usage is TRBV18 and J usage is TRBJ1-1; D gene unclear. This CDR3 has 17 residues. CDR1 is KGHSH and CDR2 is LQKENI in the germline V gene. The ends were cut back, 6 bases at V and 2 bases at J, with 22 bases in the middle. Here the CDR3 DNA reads TGTGCCAGCTCCGAAGTAGGACGGAGGGTAGGAAACACTGAAGCTTTCTTT. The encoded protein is CASSEVGRRVGNTEAFF.

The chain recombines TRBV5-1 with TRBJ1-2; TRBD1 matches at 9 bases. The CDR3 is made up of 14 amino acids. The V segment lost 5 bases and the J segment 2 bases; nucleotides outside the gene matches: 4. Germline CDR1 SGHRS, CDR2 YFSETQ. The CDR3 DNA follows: TGCGCCAGCAGGGGGACAGGGACAAACTATGGCTACACCTTC. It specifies CASRGTGTNYGYTF.

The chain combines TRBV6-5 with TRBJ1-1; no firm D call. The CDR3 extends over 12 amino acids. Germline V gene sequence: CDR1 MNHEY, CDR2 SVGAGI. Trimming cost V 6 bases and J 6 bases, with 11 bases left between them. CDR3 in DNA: TGTGCCAGCAGACAATCGGGATCTGAAGCTTTCTTT. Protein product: CASRQSGSEAFF.

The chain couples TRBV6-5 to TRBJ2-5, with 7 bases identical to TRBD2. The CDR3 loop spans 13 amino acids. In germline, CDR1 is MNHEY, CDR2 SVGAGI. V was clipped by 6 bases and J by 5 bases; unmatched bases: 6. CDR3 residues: CASSAGVGETQYF. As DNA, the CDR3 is TGTGCCAGCAGCGCGGGGGTGGGGGAGACCCAGTACTTC.

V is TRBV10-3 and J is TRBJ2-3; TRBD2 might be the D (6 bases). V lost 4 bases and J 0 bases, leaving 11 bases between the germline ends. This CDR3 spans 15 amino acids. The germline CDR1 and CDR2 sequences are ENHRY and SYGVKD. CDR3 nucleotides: TGTGCCATCAGTGGGCGCGGGGTTAGCACAGATACGCAGTATTTT. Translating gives CAISGRGVSTDTQYF.

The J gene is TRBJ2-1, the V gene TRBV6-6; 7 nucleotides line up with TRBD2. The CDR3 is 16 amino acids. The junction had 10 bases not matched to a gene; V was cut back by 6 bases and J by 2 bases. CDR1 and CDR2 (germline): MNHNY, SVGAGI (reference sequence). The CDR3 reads CASSPLGEGPYNEQFF. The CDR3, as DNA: TGTGCCAGCAGCCCGCTGGGGGAGGGCCCCTACAATGAGCAGTTCTTC.

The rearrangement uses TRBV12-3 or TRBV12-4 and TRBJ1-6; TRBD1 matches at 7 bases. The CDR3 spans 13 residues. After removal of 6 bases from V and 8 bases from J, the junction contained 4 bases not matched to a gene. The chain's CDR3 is CASSGTAHSPLHF. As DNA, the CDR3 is TGTGCCAGCAGCGGGACAGCCCATTCACCCCTCCACTTT.

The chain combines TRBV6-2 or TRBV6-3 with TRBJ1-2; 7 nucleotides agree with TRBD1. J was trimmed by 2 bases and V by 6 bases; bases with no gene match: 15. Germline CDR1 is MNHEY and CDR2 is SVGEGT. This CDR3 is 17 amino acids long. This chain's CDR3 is CASSLVTGTIWNYGYTF. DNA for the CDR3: TGTGCCAGCAGCCTCGTGACAGGGACGATTTGGAACTATGGCTACACCTTC.

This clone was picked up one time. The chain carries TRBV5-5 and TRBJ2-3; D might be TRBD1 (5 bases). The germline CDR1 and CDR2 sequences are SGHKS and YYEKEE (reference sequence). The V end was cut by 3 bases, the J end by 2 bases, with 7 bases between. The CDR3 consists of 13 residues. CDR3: CASSSGYTDTQYF. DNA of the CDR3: TGTGCCAGCAGCTCAGGGTACACAGATACGCAGTATTTT. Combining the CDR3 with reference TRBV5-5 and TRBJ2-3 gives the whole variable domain DAGVTQSPTHLIKTRGQQVTLRCSPISGHKSVSWYQQVLGQGPQFIFQYYEKEERGRGNFPDRFSARQFPNYSSELNVNALLLGDSALYLCASSSGYTDTQYFGPGTRLTVL.

CDR3 nucleotides: TGTGCCAGCAGTCTCCCAGAGGAGAACACTGAAGCTTTCTTT. Amino acids: CASSLPEENTEAFF. V and J are TRBV6-5 and TRBJ1-1, with D unclear. Deletions cut 5 bases from V and 1 base from J, with 11 bases between. Germline V CDR1 and CDR2: MNHEY, SVGAGI. This CDR3 region has 14 residues.

CDR3 DNA: TGTGCCAGCAGTTTACGCGGAAGCTCCTACAATGAGCAGTTCTTC. Its translation is CASSLRGSSYNEQFF. This chain connects TRBV28 to TRBJ2-1, with no clear D. Germline CDR1 and CDR2: MDHEN and SYDVKM. The CDR3 covers 15 residues. Trimming cost V 2 bases and J 0 bases, with 8 bases left between them.

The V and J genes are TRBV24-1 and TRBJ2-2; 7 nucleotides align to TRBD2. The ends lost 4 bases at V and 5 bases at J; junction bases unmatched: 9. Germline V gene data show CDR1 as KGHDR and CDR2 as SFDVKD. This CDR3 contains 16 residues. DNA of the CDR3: TGTGCCACCAGTGACCCTGGGAGGGGTTGGACCGGGGAGCTGTTTTTT. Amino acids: CATSDPGRGWTGELFF.